These 9 T cell receptor beta chains originate from one sample sequenced in a study of blood T cell repertoires in COVID-19. Clones were read by immunoSEQ multiplex PCR, and TCRdb kept only the in-frame ones, dropping some. This table has 250,000 to 350,000 clones, around 82% appearing once. The sample taken for sequencing was peripheral blood. The source of these receptors is a human donor with COVID-19, enrolled during active disease. The donor label of this sample is uncertain.

The V gene is TRBV7-9, the J gene TRBJ1-4; TRBD1 is a possible D gene (5 bases). This CDR3 spans 15 amino acids. The germline V gene encodes CDR1 SEHNR and CDR2 FQNEAQ (reference sequence). V gave up 5 bases and J gave up 6 bases, with 16 bases separating them. The CDR3 DNA sequence: TGTGCCAGCAGCCCCACCGGGACTGCTTATGAAAAACTGTTTTTT. Its protein is CASSPTGTAYEKLFF.

This clone came up once. The gene calls are TRBV30 and TRBJ1-1; D might be TRBD1 (5 bases). The V end was cut by 0 bases, the J end by 3 bases, with 17 bases between. Per germline, CDR1 GTSNPN and CDR2 SVGIG (reference sequence). This CDR3 is 16 amino acids long. CDR3 in amino acids: CAWSVMLPEGDTEAFF. DNA of the CDR3: TGTGCCTGGAGTGTAATGCTTCCCGAAGGGGACACTGAAGCTTTCTTT.

The chain recombines TRBV7-2 with TRBJ2-3, with TRBD1 matching 7 bases. J lost 3 bases, V lost 3 bases, and 15 bases had no gene match. Germline values: CDR1 SGHTA, CDR2 FQGNSA. CDR3 length: 18 residues. CDR3 coding DNA: TGTGCCAGCAGCTTGGACCCCGGGACAGCAGTTCTGACAGATACGCAGTATTTT. This codes for CASSLDPGTAVLTDTQYF.

The chain carries TRBV5-1 and TRBJ2-3; 14 nucleotides match TRBD2. The CDR3 runs to 16 residues. J lost 4 bases, V lost 4 bases, and 5 bases had no gene match. Per the germline V gene, CDR1 is SGHRS and CDR2 is YFSETQ. Written as DNA, the CDR3 is TGCGCCAGCAGCGGAGGACTAGCGGGAGGCCCAGATACGCAGTATTTT. It is translated as CASSGGLAGGPDTQYF.

The chain joins TRBV2 to TRBJ2-7; TRBD1 is a possible D gene (5 bases). V lost 8 bases to trimming and J lost 0 bases, with 11 bases between them. The CDR3 is 13 amino acids. The germline CDR1 and CDR2 sequences are SNHLY and FYNNEI. The CDR3 bases are TGTGCCAGCCGGACAAGCCTCTCCTACGAGCAGTACTTC. It translates to CASRTSLSYEQYF.

This chain uses TRBV7-2 with TRBJ2-1, with D unclear. The V end lost 2 bases, the J end lost 0 bases, and 11 bases lay between the germline ends. The CDR3 totals 16 residues. Germline loops: CDR1 SGHTA, CDR2 FQGNSA. The CDR3 reads CASSLIGRSSYNEQFF. The CDR3 DNA is TGTGCCAGCAGCTTAATTGGTCGGAGCTCCTACAATGAGCAGTTCTTC.

The rearrangement links TRBV27 to TRBJ2-3, with 7 bases matching TRBD2. The CDR3 extends over 14 amino acids. The germline CDR1 and CDR2 sequences are MNHEY and SMNVEV (reference sequence). V gave up 8 bases and J gave up 4 bases; unmatched junction bases: 9. For the CDR3, the DNA is TGTGCCAGCGGGGCGATCGCGGGGGCAGATACGCAGTATTTT. It translates to CASGAIAGADTQYF.

The V and J genes are TRBV30 and TRBJ1-1; D is unclear. The CDR3 has 13 residues. Germline V gene lookup returns CDR1 GTSNPN and CDR2 SVGIG (reference sequence). Trimming took off 3 bases at V and 5 bases at J, with 13 bases between the two ends. CDR3: CAWRDGGQTEAFF. The CDR3, as DNA: TGTGCCTGGAGAGACGGAGGGCAGACTGAAGCTTTCTTT. Full variable domain (rest looked up from reference TRBV30 and TRBJ1-1): SQTIHQWPATLVQPVGSPLSLECTVEGTSNPNLYWYRQAAGRGLQLLFYSVGIGQISSEVPQNLSASRPQDRQFILSSKKLLLSDSGFYLCAWRDGGQTEAFFGQGTRLTVV.

The chain recombines TRBV6-5 with TRBJ1-2, with a weak D call TRBD1 (6 bases). The CDR3 consists of 13 residues. Germline CDR1 reads MNHEY; CDR2 reads SVGAGI. V was shortened by 6 bases and J by 3 bases, with 11 bases between the two germline ends. The CDR3 nucleotides read TGTGCCAGCAGCTACAGGACAGACTATGGCTACACCTTC. Translated, it gives CASSYRTDYGYTF.